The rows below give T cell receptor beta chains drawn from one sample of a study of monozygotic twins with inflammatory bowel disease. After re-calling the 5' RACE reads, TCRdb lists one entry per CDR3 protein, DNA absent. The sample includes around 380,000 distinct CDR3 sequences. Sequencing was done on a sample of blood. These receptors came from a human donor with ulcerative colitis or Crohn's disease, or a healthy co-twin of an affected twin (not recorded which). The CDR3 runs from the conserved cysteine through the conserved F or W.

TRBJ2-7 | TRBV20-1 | CSANSGSGYEQYF
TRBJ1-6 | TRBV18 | CASSLDRRSYNSPLHF
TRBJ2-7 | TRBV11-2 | CASSKKGTLSYEQYF
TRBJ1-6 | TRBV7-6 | CASRPLSSYNSPLHF
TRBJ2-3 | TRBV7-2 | CASSLDGAPTDTQYF
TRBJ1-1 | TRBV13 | CASSPSGSSEAFF
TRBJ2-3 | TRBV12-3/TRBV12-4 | CASSLRHEGVPVYF
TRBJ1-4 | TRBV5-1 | CASSPSPRNEKLFF
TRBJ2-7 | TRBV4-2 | CASSPYLAANTPREQYF
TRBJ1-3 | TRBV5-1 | CASSLGSGSGNTIYF
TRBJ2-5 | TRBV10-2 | CASSEYTQETQYF
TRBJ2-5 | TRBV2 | CASSADGQGKETQYF
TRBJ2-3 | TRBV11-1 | CASSLAPHRGPRTDTQYF
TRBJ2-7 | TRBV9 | CASSPNPDSLYEQYF
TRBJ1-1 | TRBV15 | CATSRDSRRSNTEAFF
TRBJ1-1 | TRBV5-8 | CASSLDLSGAFF
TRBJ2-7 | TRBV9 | CTSSVGQGDEQYF
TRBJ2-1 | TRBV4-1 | CASSRLAGEESYNEQFF
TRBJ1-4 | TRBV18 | CASSPLRNNEKLFF
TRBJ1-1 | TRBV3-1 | CASSRPASPPRAFF
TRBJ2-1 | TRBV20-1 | CSAFDYNEQFF
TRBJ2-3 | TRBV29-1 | CSVEDLAEGTTDTQYF
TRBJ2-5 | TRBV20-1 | CSARLLGGETQYF
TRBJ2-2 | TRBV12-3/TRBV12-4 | CASRPSGDTGELFF
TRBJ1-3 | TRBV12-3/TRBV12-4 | CASTTGDTIYF
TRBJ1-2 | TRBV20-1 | CSARGNRPNYGYTF
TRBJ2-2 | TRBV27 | CASKSRRSEFTGELFF
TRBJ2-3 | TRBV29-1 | CSVEDLLGSQVRQYF
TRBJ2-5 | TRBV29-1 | CSVDGQGGGQETQYF
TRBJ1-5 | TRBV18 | CASSLDRTYQPQHF
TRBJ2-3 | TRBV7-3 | CASSFSGKDTQYF
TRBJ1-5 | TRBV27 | CASRPSGGFGGENQPQHF
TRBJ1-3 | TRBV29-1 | CSVEDQAGLSIYF
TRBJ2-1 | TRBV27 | CASSPLSGRHNEQFF
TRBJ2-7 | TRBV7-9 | CASSRAGTHEQYF
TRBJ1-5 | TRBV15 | CATSRDAGGRNQPQHF
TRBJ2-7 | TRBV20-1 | CSAAIPGLAGAQYF
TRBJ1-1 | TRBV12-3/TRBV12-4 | CAIMVQGTNTEAFF
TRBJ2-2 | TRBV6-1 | CASLGQGAQSNTGELFF
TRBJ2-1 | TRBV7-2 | CASSLVGTSGSYEQFF
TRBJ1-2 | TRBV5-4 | CASSLLRDEGYTF
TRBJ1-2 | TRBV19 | CASTAGYGYTF
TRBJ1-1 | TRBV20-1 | CSAAGLGNTEAFF
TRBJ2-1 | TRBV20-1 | CSASTPAYNEQFF
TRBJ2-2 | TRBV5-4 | CASSLGGPSYTGELFF
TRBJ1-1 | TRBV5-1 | CASRPQSGRPEAFF
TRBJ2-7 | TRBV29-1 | CSVESNRGSSYEQYF
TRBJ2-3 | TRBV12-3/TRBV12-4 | CASSTGQGKDTQYF
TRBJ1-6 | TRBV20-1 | CSARDFGQGNSPLHF
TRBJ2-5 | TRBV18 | CASSPPGLAGRETQYF
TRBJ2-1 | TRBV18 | CASSAQGNNEQFF
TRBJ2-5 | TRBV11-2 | CASSFSPASQETQYF
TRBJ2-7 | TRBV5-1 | CASSLPRDSSYEQYF
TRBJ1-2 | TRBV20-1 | CSARGGGRNYGYTF
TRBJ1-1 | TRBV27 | CASSREGFGAFF
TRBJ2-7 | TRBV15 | CATAEVGLSYEQYF
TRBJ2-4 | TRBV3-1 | CASSQRGGSGIQYF
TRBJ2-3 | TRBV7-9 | CASSPRTGGATDTQYF
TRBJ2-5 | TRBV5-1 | CASSLYRDQETQYF